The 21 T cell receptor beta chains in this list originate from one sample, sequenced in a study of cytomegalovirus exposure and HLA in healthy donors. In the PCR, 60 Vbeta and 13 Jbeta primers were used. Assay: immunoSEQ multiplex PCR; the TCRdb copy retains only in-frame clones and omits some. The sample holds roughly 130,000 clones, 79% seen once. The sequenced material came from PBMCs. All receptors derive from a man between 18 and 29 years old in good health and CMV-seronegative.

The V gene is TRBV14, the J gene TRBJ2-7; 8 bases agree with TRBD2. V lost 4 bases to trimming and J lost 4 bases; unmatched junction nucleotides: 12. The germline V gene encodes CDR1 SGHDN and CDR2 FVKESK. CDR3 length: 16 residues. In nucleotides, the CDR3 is TGTGCCAGCAGCCCGGGGGGGCTAGCGGAAAAATACGAGCAGTACGTC. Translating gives CASSPGGLAEKYEQYV.

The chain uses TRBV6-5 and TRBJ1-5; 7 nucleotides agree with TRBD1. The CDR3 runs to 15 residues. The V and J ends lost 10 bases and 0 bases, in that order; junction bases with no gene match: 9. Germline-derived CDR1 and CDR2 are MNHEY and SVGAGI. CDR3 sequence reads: CATVPGQNSNQPQHF. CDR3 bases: TGTGCCACCGTTCCGGGACAGAATAGCAATCAGCCCCAGCATTTT.

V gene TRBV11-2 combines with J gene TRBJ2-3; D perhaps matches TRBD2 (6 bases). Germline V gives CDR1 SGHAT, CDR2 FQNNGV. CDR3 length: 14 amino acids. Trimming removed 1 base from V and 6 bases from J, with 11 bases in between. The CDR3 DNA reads TGTGCCAGCAGCTTAGGCCGGGAGCTGGATACGCAGTATTTT. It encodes CASSLGRELDTQYF. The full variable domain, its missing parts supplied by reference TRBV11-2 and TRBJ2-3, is EAGVAQSPRYKIIEKRQSVAFWCNPISGHATLYWYQQILGQGPKLLIQFQNNGVVDDSQLPKDRFSAERLKGVDSTLKIQPAKLEDSAVYLCASSLGRELDTQYFGPGTRLTVL.

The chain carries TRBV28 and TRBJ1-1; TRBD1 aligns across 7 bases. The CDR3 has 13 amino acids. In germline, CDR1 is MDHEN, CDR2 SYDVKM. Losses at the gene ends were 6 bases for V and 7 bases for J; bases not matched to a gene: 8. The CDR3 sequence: CASSPGDSGEAFF. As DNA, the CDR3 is TGTGCCAGCAGCCCTGGGGACAGCGGTGAAGCTTTCTTT. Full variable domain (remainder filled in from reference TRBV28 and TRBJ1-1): DVKVTQSSRYLVKRTGEKVFLECVQDMDHENMFWYRQDPGLGLRLIYFSYDVKMKEKGDIPEGYSVSREKKERFSLILESASTNQTSMYLCASSPGDSGEAFFGQGTRLTVV.

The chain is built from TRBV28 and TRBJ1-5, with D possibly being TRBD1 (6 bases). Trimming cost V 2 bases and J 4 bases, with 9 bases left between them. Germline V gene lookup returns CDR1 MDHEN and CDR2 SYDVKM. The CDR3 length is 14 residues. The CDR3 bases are TGTGCCAGCAGTTTAAGAGGGGGAAATCAGCCCCAGCATTTT. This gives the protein CASSLRGGNQPQHF.

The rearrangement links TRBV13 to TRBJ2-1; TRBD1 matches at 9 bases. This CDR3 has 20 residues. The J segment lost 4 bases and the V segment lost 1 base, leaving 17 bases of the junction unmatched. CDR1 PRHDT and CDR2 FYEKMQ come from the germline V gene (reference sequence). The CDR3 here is CASSLEAGTGKFVGYNEQFF. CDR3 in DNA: TGTGCCAGCAGCTTAGAGGCCGGGACAGGGAAGTTCGTGGGGTACAATGAGCAGTTCTTC.

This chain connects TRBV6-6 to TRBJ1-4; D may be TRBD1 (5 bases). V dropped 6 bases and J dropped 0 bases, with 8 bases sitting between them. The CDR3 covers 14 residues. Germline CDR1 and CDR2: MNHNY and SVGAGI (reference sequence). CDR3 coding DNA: TGTGCCAGCAGAACAGGTGCAACTAATGAAAAACTGTTTTTT. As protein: CASRTGATNEKLFF.

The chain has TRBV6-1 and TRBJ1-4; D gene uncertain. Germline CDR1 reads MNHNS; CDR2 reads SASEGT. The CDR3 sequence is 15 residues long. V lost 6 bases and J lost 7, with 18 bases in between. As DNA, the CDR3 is TGTGCCAGCAGGCCCAAAGTTGGTGGCGGTGAAAAACTGTTTTTT. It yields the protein CASRPKVGGGEKLFF.

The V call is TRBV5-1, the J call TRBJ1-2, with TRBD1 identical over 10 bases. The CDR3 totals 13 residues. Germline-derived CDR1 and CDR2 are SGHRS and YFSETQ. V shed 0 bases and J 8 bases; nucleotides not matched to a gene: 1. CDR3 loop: CASSLGDRGGYTF. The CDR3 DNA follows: TGCGCCAGCAGCTTGGGGGACAGGGGCGGCTACACCTTC.

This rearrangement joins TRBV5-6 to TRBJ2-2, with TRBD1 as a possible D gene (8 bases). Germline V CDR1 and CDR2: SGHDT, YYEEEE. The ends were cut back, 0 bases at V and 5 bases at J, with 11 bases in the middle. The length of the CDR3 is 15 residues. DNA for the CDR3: TGTGCCAGCAGCTTGGACAGGGGGGGAACCGGGGAGCTGTTTTTT. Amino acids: CASSLDRGGTGELFF.

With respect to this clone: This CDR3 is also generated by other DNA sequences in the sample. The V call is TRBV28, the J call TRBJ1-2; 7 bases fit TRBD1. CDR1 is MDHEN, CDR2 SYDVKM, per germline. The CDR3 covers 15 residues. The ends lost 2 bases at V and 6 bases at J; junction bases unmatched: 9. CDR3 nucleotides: TGTGCCAGCAGTTTAGCGACCGACAGGGCCGATGGCTACACCTTC. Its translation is CASSLATDRADGYTF.

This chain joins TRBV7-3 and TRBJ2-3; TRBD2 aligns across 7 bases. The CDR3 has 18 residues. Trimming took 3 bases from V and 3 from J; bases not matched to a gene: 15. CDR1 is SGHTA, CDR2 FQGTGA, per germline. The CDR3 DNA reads TGTGCCAGCAGCTTCCAGCCGGTGGCTAGCGGCGGGACAGATACGCAGTATTTT. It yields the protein CASSFQPVASGGTDTQYF.

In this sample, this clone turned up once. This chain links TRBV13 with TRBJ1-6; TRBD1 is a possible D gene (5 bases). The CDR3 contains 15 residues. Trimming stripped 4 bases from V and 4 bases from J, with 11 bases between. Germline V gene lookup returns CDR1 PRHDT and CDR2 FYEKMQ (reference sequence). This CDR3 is CASSWTPDYNSPLHF. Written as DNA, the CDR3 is TGTGCCAGCAGCTGGACACCGGATTATAATTCACCCCTCCACTTT.

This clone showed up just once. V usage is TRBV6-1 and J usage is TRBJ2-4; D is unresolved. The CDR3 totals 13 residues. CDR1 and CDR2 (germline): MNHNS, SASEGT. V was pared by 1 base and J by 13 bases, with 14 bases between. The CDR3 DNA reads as TGTGCCAGCAGTGAAGGGGCCGTTTCGACACAGTACTTC. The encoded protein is CASSEGAVSTQYF.

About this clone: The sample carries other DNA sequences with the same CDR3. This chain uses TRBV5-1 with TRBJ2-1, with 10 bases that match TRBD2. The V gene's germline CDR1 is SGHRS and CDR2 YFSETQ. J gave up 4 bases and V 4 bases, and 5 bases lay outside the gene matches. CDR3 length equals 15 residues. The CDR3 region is CASSTTSGTYNEQFF. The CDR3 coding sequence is TGCGCCAGCAGCACCACTAGCGGGACATACAATGAGCAGTTCTTC. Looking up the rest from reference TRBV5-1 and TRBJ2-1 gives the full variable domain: KAGVTQTPRYLIKTRGQQVTLSCSPISGHRSVSWYQQTPGQGLQFLFEYFSETQRNKGNFPGRFSGRQFSNSRSEMNVSTLELGDSALYLCASSTTSGTYNEQFFGPGTRLTVL.

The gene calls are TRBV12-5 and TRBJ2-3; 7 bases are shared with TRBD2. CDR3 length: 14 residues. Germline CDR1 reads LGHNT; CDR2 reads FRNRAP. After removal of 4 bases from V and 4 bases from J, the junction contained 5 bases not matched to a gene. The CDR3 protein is CASGWREFADTQYF. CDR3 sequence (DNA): TGTGCTAGTGGTTGGCGGGAGTTCGCAGATACGCAGTATTTT.

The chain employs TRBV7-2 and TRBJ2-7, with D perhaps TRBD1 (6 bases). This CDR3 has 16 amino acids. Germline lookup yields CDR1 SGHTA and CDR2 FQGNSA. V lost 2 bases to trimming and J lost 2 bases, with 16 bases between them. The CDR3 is CASSLYSQGNAYEQYF. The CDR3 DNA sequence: TGTGCCAGCAGCTTATATTCACAGGGTAACGCCTACGAGCAGTACTTC.

CDR3 amino acids: CAGGLAYGYTF. The CDR3 DNA follows: TGTGCCGGGGGACTGGCCTATGGCTACACCTTC. V is TRBV2 and J is TRBJ1-2, with D possibly TRBD1 on 5 matching bases. Per the germline V gene, CDR1 is SNHLY and CDR2 is FYNNEI. V was clipped by 11 bases and J by 4 bases, with 11 bases between them. CDR3 length: 11 residues.

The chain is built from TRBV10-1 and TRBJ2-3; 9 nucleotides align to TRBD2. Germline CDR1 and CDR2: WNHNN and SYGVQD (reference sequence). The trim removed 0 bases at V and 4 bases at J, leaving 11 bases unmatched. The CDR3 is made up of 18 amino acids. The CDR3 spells CASSESVGVAGDSDTQYF. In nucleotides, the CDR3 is TGCGCCAGCAGTGAGTCCGTGGGAGTAGCGGGAGATTCAGATACGCAGTATTTT.

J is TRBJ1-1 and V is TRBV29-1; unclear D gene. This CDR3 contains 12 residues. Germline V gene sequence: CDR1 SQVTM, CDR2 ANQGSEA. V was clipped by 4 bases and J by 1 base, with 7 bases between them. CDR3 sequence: CSVVGRNTEAFF. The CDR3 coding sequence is TGCAGCGTTGTAGGGAGGAACACTGAAGCTTTCTTT.

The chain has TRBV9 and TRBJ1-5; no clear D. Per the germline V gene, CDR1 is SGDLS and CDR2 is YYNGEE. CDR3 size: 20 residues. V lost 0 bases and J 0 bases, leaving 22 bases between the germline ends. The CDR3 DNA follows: TGTGCCAGCAGCGTAGAAGGGTTCGAAGGGAGCCATTATAGCAATCAGCCCCAGCATTTT. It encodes CASSVEGFEGSHYSNQPQHF.